This T cell receptor beta chain stems from a study of blood T cell repertoires in COVID-19. Overall study: COVID-19 samples collected from the United States, Italy and Spain covered acute and convalescent phases. The analysed material was cDNA or gDNA that came from T cells, B-cell-depleted T cells, or PBMCs.

Here immunoSEQ multiplex PCR was the method, and the copy in TCRdb shows in-frame clones only, minus some. The repertoire holds around 150,000 clones, with 81% as singletons. Germline CDR1 and CDR2: MNHEY and SVGAGI. The CDR3 is made up of 16 amino acids. Trimming removed 2 bases from V and 2 bases from J, with 14 bases in between. The receptor was isolated from a woman aged 60 to 75 with active or convalescent COVID-19. Sequencing was performed on peripheral blood. The V and J genes are TRBV6-5 and TRBJ2-3; maybe TRBD2 (5 bases). CDR3 in DNA: TGTGCCAGCAGTTACGGGCGGGCGACCACCACAGATACGCAGTATTTT. This sequence encodes CASSYGRATTTDTQYF.